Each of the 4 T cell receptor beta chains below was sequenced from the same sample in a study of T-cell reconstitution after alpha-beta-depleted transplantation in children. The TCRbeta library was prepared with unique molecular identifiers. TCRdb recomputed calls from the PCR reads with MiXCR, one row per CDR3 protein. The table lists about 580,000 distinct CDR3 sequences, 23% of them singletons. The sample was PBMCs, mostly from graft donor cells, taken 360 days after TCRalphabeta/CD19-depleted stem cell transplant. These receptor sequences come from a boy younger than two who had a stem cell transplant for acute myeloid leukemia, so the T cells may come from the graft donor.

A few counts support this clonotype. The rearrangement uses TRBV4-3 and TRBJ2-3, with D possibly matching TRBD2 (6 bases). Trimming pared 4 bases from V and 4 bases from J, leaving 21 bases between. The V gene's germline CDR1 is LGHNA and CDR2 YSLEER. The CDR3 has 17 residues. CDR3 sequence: CASSREHGLASPDTQYF. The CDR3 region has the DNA TGCGCCAGCAGCCGGGAACACGGGCTAGCGTCTCCAGATACGCAGTATTTT.

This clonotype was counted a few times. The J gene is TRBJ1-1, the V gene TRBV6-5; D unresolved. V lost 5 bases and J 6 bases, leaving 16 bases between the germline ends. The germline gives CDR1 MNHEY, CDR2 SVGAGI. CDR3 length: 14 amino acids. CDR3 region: CASSHGVLSAEAFF. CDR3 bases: TGTGCCAGCAGTCACGGAGTACTAAGCGCTGAAGCTTTCTTT.

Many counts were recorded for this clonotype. CDR3 residues: CASSLPGSLNTEAFF. In DNA, the CDR3 is TGTGCCAGCAGTTTACCAGGGAGCCTGAACACTGAAGCTTTCTTT. The chain employs TRBV28 and TRBJ1-1; maybe TRBD1 (5 bases). The V gene's germline CDR1 is MDHEN and CDR2 SYDVKM. The CDR3 consists of 15 residues. Trimming removed 2 bases at V and 0 bases at J, with 10 bases between.

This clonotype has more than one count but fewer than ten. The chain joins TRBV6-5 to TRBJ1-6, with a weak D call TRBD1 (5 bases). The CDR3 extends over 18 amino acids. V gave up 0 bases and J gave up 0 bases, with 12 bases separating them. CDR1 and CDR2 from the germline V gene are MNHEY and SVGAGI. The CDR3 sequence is CASSYSTGEGSYNSPLHF. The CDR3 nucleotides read TGTGCCAGCAGTTACTCGACGGGGGAGGGCTCCTATAATTCACCCCTCCACTTT.